The rows below give T cell receptor beta chains drawn from one sample of a study of shared clonotypes between healthy human individuals. The data were produced by immunoSEQ multiplex PCR, yet TCRdb's version contains in-frame clones alone and is incomplete. The table includes a few hundred thousand clones, roughly 72% detected once. Input material: PBMCs. All receptors derive from a woman aged 35 to 49 in good health. Some clones in this sample may be carry-over from other donors' samples. Each CDR3 is given with its conserved first and last residue. Fields, in order: D gene, clone size, V gene, J gene, CDR3 DNA, CDR3 protein. The D gene is left open where the match is weak. Expanded clones get a size class; other rows say once, few or many, or leave the size out.

NA	NA	TRBV9	TRBJ2-5	TGTGCCAGCAGCTCCCGACTAGATCAAGAGACCCAGTACTTC	CASSSRLDQETQYF
TRBD2	NA	TRBV7-2	TRBJ2-2	TGTGCCAGCAGCTTAGACCCACTAGCGGGATTGGTCGGGGAGCTGTTTTTT	CASSLDPLAGLVGELFF
TRBD2	NA	TRBV5-6	TRBJ2-7	TGTGCCAGCAGCTTGGAAGCGGGGATTTTCTACGAGCAGTACTTC	CASSLEAGIFYEQYF
NA	NA	TRBV5-1	TRBJ2-5	TGCGCCAGCAGCTTGGGTCAGGAGGGGGAGACCCAGTACTTC	CASSLGQEGETQYF
TRBD2	NA	TRBV2	TRBJ2-1	TGTGCCAGCACCCTAAGGGGAGAGACTAGCGAGCAGTTCTTC	CASTLRGETSEQFF
NA	NA	TRBV27	TRBJ1-5	TGTGCCAGCAGTCCCAACAGTGATCAGCCCCAGCATTTT	CASSPNSDQPQHF
TRBD2	few	TRBV5-5	TRBJ2-5	TGTGCCAGCAGCGAAGGGACTAGCGGGGGAAAGACCCAGTACTTC	CASSEGTSGGKTQYF
NA	many	TRBV2	TRBJ2-7	TGTGCCAGCAGTGGTGGACGTTACGAGCAGTACTTC	CASSGGRYEQYF
NA	NA	TRBV6-6	TRBJ2-1	TGTGCCACCACCCCGGGAGCTTTCAATGAGCAGTTCTTC	CATTPGAFNEQFF
NA	NA	TRBV29-1	TRBJ1-2	TGCAGCGTAGTAACGACACAGTTTCCGTATGGCTACACCTTC	CSVVTTQFPYGYTF
TRBD2	NA	TRBV5-1	TRBJ2-1	TGCGCCAGCAGCTTGGTGGGAGGGAATGAGCAGTTCTTC	CASSLVGGNEQFF
NA	NA	TRBV5-1	TRBJ2-1	TGCGCCAGCAGCAGGGACTTACACAATGAGCAGTTCTTC	CASSRDLHNEQFF
TRBD1	once	TRBV28	TRBJ2-3	TGTGCCAGCGCCAAATTGGGACAGGACACAGATACGCAGTATTTT	CASAKLGQDTDTQYF